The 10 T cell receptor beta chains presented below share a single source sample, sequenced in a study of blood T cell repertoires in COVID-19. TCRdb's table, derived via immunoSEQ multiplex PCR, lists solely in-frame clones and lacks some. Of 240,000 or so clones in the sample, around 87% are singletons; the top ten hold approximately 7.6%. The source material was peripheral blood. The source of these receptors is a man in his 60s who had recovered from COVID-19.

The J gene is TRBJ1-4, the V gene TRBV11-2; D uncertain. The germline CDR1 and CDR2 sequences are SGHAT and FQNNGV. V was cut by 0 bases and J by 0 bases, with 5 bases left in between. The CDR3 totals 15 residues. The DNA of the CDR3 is TGTGCCAGCAGCTTAGACGGGGCAACTAATGAAAAACTGTTTTTT. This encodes CASSLDGATNEKLFF.

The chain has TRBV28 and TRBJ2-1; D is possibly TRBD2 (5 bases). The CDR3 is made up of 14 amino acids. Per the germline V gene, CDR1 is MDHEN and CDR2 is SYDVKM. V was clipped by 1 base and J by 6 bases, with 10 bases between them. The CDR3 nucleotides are TGTGCCAGCAGTTTATCGTGGCGGGCCAATGAGCAGTTCTTC. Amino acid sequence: CASSLSWRANEQFF.

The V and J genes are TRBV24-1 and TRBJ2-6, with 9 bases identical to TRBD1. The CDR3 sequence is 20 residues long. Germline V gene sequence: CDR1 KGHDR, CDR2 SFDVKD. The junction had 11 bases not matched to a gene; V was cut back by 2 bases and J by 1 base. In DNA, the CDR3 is TGTGCCACCAGTGATTCAACCGGGACAGGGTTTGAATCTGGGGCCAACGTCCTGACTTTC. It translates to CATSDSTGTGFESGANVLTF.

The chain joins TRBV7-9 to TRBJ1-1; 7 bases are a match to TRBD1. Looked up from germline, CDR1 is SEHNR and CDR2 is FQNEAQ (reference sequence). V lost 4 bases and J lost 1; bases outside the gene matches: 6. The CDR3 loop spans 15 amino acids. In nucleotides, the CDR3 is TGTGCCAGCAGCTCTATAAACAGGGGGAACACTGAAGCTTTCTTT. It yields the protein CASSSINRGNTEAFF.

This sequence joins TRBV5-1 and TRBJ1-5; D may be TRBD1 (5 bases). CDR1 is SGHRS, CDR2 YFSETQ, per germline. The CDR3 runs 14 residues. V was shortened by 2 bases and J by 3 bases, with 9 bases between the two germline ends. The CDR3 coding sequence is TGCGCCAGCAGCTTTGGGGGGATCAATCAGCCCCAGCATTTT. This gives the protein CASSFGGINQPQHF.

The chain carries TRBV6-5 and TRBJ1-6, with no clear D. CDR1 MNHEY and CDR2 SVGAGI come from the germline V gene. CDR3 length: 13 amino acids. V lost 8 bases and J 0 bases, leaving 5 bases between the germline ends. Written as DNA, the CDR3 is TGTGCCAGCTCCGTCTCCTATAATTCACCCCTCCACTTT. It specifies CASSVSYNSPLHF.

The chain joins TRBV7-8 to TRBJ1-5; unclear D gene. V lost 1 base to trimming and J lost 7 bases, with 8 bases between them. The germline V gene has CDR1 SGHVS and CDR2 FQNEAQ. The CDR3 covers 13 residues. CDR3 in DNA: TGTGCCAGCAGCTTAGTATCCCTGCAGCCCCAGCATTTT. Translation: CASSLVSLQPQHF.

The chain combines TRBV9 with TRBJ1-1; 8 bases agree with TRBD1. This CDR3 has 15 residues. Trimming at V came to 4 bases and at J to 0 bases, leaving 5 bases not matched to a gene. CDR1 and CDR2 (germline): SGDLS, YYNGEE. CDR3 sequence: CASSTQTGVNTEAFF. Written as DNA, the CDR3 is TGTGCCAGCAGCACCCAGACAGGGGTGAACACTGAAGCTTTCTTT. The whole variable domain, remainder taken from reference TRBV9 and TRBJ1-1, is DSGVTQTPKHLITATGQRVTLRCSPRSGDLSVYWYQQSLDQGLQFLIQYYNGEERAKGNILERFSAQQFPDLHSELNLSSLELGDSALYFCASSTQTGVNTEAFFGQGTRLTVV.

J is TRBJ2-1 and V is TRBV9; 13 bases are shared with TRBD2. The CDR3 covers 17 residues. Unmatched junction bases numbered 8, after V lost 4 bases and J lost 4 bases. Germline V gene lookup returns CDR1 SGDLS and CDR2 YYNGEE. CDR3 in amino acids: CASSQTSGGTYYNEQFF. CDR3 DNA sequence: TGTGCCAGCAGCCAGACTAGCGGGGGGACATATTACAATGAGCAGTTCTTC.

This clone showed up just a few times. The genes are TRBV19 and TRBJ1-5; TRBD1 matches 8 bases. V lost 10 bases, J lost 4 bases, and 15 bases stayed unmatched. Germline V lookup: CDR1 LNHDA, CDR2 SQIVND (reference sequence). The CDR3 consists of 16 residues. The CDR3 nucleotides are TGTGCCACTACCAATCAGGCGGGGACAGGTAATCAGCCCCAGCATTTT. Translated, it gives CATTNQAGTGNQPQHF. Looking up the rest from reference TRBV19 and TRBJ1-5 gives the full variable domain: DGGITQSPKYLFRKEGQNVTLSCEQNLNHDAMYWYRQDPGQGLRLIYYSQIVNDFQKGDIAEGYSVSREKKESFPLTVTSAQKNPTAFYLCATTNQAGTGNQPQHFGDGTRLSIL.